Shown below are 15 T cell receptor beta chains from a single sample sequenced in a study of T-cell reconstitution after alpha-beta-depleted transplantation in children. Preparing the TCRbeta library involved the use of unique molecular identifiers. TCRdb called the PCR reads again in MiXCR, with one record for every CDR3 protein. Of over 400,000 distinct CDR3 sequences in the sample, 43% were seen once. The starting material was PBMCs, obtained before TCRalphabeta/CD19-depleted stem cell transplant. The source is a girl aged 2 to 9 with aplastic anemia, due to receive a stem cell transplant.

V and J are TRBV13 and TRBJ2-5; D tentatively fits TRBD1 or TRBD2 (6 bases each). The CDR3 loop spans 17 amino acids. Per germline, CDR1 PRHDT and CDR2 FYEKMQ (reference sequence). V lost 6 bases and J 3 bases, leaving 23 bases between the germline ends. CDR3 bases: TGTGCCAGCAGGTCTACAGGGCAAGGAGGGGTTAAAGAGACCCAGTACTTC. Protein: CASRSTGQGGVKETQYF.

This clonotype was seen at least ten times. CDR3 coding DNA: TGTGCCAGCAGTTTCTCTGGGGCGGGAGAGCAGTACTTC. Translated: CASSFSGAGEQYF. The chain is built from TRBV12-3 or TRBV12-4 and TRBJ2-7; TRBD2 is a possible D gene (6 bases). V lost 3 bases to trimming and J lost 7 bases, with 13 bases between them. The CDR3 extends over 13 amino acids.

This clonotype has at least ten counts. The V call is TRBV12-3 or TRBV12-4, the J call TRBJ1-1; D not resolved. Trimming shortened V by 4 bases and J by 5 bases, and 8 bases separated the two germline ends. The CDR3 is made up of 12 amino acids. The DNA for the CDR3 is TGTGCCAGCAGTTCTTATTGGACTGAAGCTTTCTTT. Protein sequence: CASSSYWTEAFF.

V gene TRBV28 combines with J gene TRBJ2-7; D might be TRBD2 (6 bases). V was shortened by 6 bases and J by 8 bases, with 20 bases between the two germline ends. The CDR3 sequence is 14 residues long. Per the germline V gene, CDR1 is MDHEN and CDR2 is SYDVKM. The CDR3 is CASSPPGTALKQYF. The DNA for the CDR3 is TGTGCCAGCAGCCCCCCCGGGACTGCGTTGAAGCAGTACTTC.

This clonotype was recorded at least ten times. The chain uses TRBV7-8 and TRBJ2-2; 8 bases agree with TRBD2. The CDR3 covers 16 residues. Germline CDR1 reads SGHVS; CDR2 reads FQNEAQ. With 3 bases clipped from V and 3 bases from J, the junction kept 6 bases outside the gene matches. The CDR3 nucleotides read TGTGCCAGCAGCTTCAAGCTAGCGGGCGACACCGGGGAGCTGTTTTTT. Translating gives CASSFKLAGDTGELFF.

This clonotype has at least ten counts. The chain uses TRBV3-1 and TRBJ1-4; a possible D gene is TRBD1 (5 bases). The V end lost 4 bases, the J end lost 5 bases, and 11 bases lay between the germline ends. The CDR3 totals 14 residues. CDR1 is LGHDT, CDR2 YNNKEL, per germline (reference sequence). The CDR3 reads CASSLGRANEKLFF. The CDR3, as DNA: TGTGCCAGCAGCCTTGGCAGGGCCAATGAAAAACTGTTTTTT. The variable domain in full, completed from reference TRBV3-1 and TRBJ1-4, reads DTAVSQTPKYLVTQMGNDKSIKCEQNLGHDTMYWYKQDSKKFLKIMFSYNNKELIINETVPNRFSPKSPDKAHLNLHINSLELGDSAVYFCASSLGRANEKLFFGSGTQLSVL.

The chain links TRBV20-1 to TRBJ2-2; D is unclear. The germline V gene encodes CDR1 DFQATT and CDR2 SNEGSKA (reference sequence). This CDR3 comprises 13 residues. V was pared by 6 bases and J by 4 bases, with 12 bases between. The CDR3 spells CSASTGPTGELFF. The CDR3 DNA reads as TGCAGTGCATCGACCGGCCCCACCGGGGAGCTGTTTTTT.

The J gene is TRBJ2-7, the V gene TRBV7-3; D possibly corresponds to TRBD1 (6 bases). Germline CDR1 is SGHTA and CDR2 is FQGTGA. Trimming took off 1 base at V and 2 bases at J, with 21 bases between the two ends. The CDR3 sequence is 18 residues long. The CDR3 reads CASSLNSGRTGTPYEQYF. The DNA for the CDR3 is TGTGCCAGCAGCTTAAATTCGGGGAGAACAGGGACCCCCTACGAGCAGTACTTC.

The genes are TRBV10-3 and TRBJ2-7; 7 bases line up with TRBD1. This CDR3 has 14 residues. Per germline, CDR1 ENHRY and CDR2 SYGVKD. Unmatched junction bases numbered 3, after V lost 2 bases and J lost 2 bases. The CDR3 spells CAISEGGQTYEQYF. CDR3 sequence (DNA): TGTGCCATCAGTGAGGGGGGACAGACCTACGAGCAGTACTTC.

The CDR3 spells CSAPQQGIEAFF. The CDR3 nucleotides are TGCAGTGCCCCACAACAGGGAATTGAAGCTTTCTTT. V and J are TRBV20-1 and TRBJ1-1; possibly TRBD1 for D (6 bases). CDR1 is DFQATT and CDR2 is SNEGSKA in the germline V gene (reference sequence). The CDR3 is 12 residues long. Trimming pared 6 bases from V and 7 bases from J, leaving 15 bases between.

This clonotype was observed a few times. The gene calls are TRBV11-1 and TRBJ2-3; D is perhaps TRBD2 (5 bases). V lost 4 bases and J 0 bases, leaving 20 bases between the germline ends. Germline lookup yields CDR1 SGHAT and CDR2 FQDESV (reference sequence). The CDR3 contains 18 residues. CDR3: CASSSGWERIVSTDTQYF. The CDR3 nucleotides read TGTGCCAGCAGCTCCGGGTGGGAGAGGATAGTAAGCACAGATACGCAGTATTTT.

This clonotype was picked up many times. The chain joins TRBV5-1 to TRBJ2-1, with TRBD1 matching over 9 bases. Per germline, CDR1 SGHRS and CDR2 YFSETQ. The CDR3 extends over 13 amino acids. V trimming: 3 bases; J trimming: 10 bases; junction bases outside the gene matches: 5. This CDR3 reads CASSWGQGQEQFF. The DNA for the CDR3 is TGCGCCAGCAGCTGGGGACAGGGTCAAGAGCAGTTCTTC.

A few counts support this clonotype. The chain has TRBV5-1 and TRBJ2-1, with 12 nucleotides matching TRBD1. V shed 5 bases and J 5 bases; nucleotides not matched to a gene: 5. The CDR3 is 15 amino acids. The germline V gene has CDR1 SGHRS and CDR2 YFSETQ. CDR3 sequence (DNA): TGCGCCAGCAGGGCCGGGACAGGGGGCGACAATGAGCAGTTCTTC. Encoded protein: CASRAGTGGDNEQFF.

This clonotype was detected ten times or more. This chain connects TRBV20-1 to TRBJ1-5, with a weak D call TRBD1 (6 bases). V lost 0 bases, J lost 11 bases, and 17 bases lay in between. Germline CDR1 is DFQATT and CDR2 is SNEGSKA (reference sequence). This CDR3 has 14 amino acids. In DNA form, the CDR3 reads TGCAGTGCTAGAGATGACAGGCGGTTCATTTCCCAGCATTTT. This codes for CSARDDRRFISQHF.

This clonotype came up many times. V is TRBV9 and J is TRBJ2-2; 9 nucleotides match TRBD2. The length of the CDR3 is 15 residues. CDR1 SGDLS and CDR2 YYNGEE come from the germline V gene. J lost 5 bases, V lost 0 bases, and 2 bases had no gene match. CDR3 sequence: CASSVGSGRTGELFF. The DNA of the CDR3 is TGTGCCAGCAGCGTAGGCAGCGGGAGGACCGGGGAGCTGTTTTTT.